A single sample is the source of the 5 T cell receptor beta chains below, sequenced in a study of shared clonotypes between healthy human individuals. The repertoire was sequenced with immunoSEQ multiplex PCR; TCRdb's copy has only in-frame clones and lacks some. The sample holds around 2.5 million clones, 93% seen once. Sequencing input: naive CD4+ T cells from PBMCs. The subset is: CD45RA+ positively selected. All receptors come from a young man in good health. Some clones in this sample may be carry-over from other donors' samples.

This clone was observed once. The junction and the germline gene differ at one end; a read error may be behind it. This chain links TRBV5-1 with TRBJ2-2, with 10 nucleotides matching TRBD2. CDR1 is SGHRS, CDR2 YFSETQ, per germline. This CDR3 is 16 amino acids long. For the CDR3, the DNA is TGCGCCAGCAGCCAACGTAGCGGGAGGAACGCCGGGGAGCTGTTTTTT. Translated, it gives CASSQRSGRNAGELFF.

Note on this clone: Other DNA sequences within the sample encode an identical CDR3. The chain is built from TRBV5-1 and TRBJ2-5; 8 bases map to TRBD2. The junction had 7 bases not matched to a gene; V was cut back by 4 bases and J by 2 bases. This CDR3 region has 15 residues. Per germline, CDR1 SGHRS and CDR2 YFSETQ. The CDR3: CASSPSPSGQETQYF. The CDR3 DNA reads TGCGCCAGCAGCCCATCCCCTAGCGGGCAAGAGACCCAGTACTTC.

CDR3 nucleotides: TGTGCCAGTATGGGGGACAGCCAAGAGACCCAGTACTTC. Translation: CASMGDSQETQYF. The chain recombines TRBV19 with TRBJ2-5, with TRBD1 matching 7 bases. Germline assignment: CDR1 LNHDA and CDR2 SQIVND (reference sequence). The CDR3 contains 13 residues. With 7 bases clipped from V and 1 base from J, the junction kept 3 bases outside the gene matches.

This clone was observed a single time. The chain is built from TRBV5-1 and TRBJ2-3, with 7 bases lining up with TRBD2. CDR1 SGHRS and CDR2 YFSETQ come from the germline V gene. This CDR3 is built from 14 residues. V lost 1 base and J lost 4; bases outside the gene matches: 3. The chain's CDR3 is CASSLTSAPDTQYF. DNA for the CDR3: TGCGCCAGCAGCTTGACTAGCGCGCCAGATACGCAGTATTTT. The whole variable domain, filled in from reference TRBV5-1 and TRBJ2-3, reads KAGVTQTPRYLIKTRGQQVTLSCSPISGHRSVSWYQQTPGQGLQFLFEYFSETQRNKGNFPGRFSGRQFSNSRSEMNVSTLELGDSALYLCASSLTSAPDTQYFGPGTRLTVL.

The chain links TRBV5-6 to TRBJ1-2; 12 bases line up with TRBD1. The junction had 9 bases not matched to a gene; V was cut back by 4 bases and J by 8 bases. CDR3 length: 15 amino acids. CDR1 SGHDT and CDR2 YYEEEE come from the germline V gene. The CDR3 sequence is CASSLPGTGGQGYTF. The CDR3 region has the DNA TGTGCCAGCAGCCTCCCGGGGACAGGGGGCCAGGGCTACACCTTC.